This T cell receptor beta chain derives from a study of blood T cells in healthy people across ages. Study-level information: Template switching picked up about one barcoded beta molecule for each two T cells. Study-level results: TCR beta diversity per million T cells fell roughly linearly with age.

The germline V gene encodes CDR1 LGHNA and CDR2 YSLEER. This CDR3 is built from 15 residues. Turning to this clonotype: The target antigen is unknown.

Next came a second PCR, run for roughly 6 to 11 cycles, which used a sample-barcoded 5' primer along with a J-beta primer mix. Using its own MiXCR run on the 5' RACE reads, TCRdb lists one record per CDR3 protein. The sample lists some 900,000 distinct CDR3 sequences, under 50% occurring once. Sequenced material: blood. This chain uses TRBV4-3 with TRBJ2-4, with 8 bases lining up with TRBD2. The DNA end favors TRBJ2-7, so the J call may be wrong. The TCR was taken from a man aged 25-40 years in good health. The CDR3 bases are TGCGCCAGCAGCCAAGAGGGGACTAGGTTGTACGAGCAGTACTTC. Its protein product is CASSQEGTRLYEQYF.